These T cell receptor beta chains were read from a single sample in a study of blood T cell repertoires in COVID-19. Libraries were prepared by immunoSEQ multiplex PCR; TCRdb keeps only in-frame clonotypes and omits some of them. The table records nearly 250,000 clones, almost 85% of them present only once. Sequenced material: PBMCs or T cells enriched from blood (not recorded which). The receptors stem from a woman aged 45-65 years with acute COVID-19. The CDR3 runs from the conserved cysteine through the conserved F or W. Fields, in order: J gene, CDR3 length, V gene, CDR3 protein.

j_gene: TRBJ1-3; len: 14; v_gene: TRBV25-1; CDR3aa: CASSPAGGLDTIYF
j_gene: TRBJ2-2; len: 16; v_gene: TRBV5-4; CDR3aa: CASSLLTGGPTGELFF
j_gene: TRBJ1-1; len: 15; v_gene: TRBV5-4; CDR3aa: CASSLQGEGNTEAFF
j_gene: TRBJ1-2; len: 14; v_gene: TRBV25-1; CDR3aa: CASSESSSRYGYTF
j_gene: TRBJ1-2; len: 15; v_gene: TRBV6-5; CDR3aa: CASSLGTGQSHGYTF
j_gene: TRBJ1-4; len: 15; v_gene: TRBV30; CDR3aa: CAWSRGTAEGEKLFF
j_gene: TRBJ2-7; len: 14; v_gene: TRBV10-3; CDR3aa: CAISELNSLYEQYF
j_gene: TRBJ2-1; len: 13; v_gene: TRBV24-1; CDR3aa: CATRGESYNEQFF
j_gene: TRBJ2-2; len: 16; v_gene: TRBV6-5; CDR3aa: CASSYFGQGNTGELFF
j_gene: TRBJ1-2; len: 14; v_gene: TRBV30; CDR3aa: CAWSVGTQGYGYTF
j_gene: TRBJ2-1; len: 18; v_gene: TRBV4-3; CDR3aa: CASSQDVARRGGYNEQFF
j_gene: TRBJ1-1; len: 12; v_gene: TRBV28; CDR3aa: CATTGGITEAFF
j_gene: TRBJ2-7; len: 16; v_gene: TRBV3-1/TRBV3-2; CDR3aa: CASSQRMGTVAYEQYF
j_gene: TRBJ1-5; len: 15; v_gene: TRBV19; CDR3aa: CASSIRTGGNQPQHF
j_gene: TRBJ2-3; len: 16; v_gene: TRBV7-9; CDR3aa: CASSLVWDFYTDTQYF
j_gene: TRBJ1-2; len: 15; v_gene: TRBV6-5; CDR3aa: CASGSSGTFSGGYTF
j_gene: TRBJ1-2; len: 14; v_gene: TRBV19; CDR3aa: CASSDLSANYGYTF
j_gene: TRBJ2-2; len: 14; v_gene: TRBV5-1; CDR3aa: CASRVQTNTGELFF
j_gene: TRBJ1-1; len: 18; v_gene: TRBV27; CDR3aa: CASSSTKTGYAGYTEAFF
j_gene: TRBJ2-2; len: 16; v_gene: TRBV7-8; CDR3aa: CASSSGQAANTGELFF
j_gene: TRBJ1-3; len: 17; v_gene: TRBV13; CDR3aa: CASSLTTGTASGNTIYF
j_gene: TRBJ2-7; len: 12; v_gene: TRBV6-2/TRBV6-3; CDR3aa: CASTPWGGEQYF
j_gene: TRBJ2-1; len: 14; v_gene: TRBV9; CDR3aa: CASSVGERGSEQFF
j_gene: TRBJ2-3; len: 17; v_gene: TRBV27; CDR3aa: CASSPAGRVIFSDTQYF
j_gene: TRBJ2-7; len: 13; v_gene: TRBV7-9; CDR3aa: CASRGHNSYEQYF
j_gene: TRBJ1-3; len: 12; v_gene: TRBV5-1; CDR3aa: CASSSQGNTIYF
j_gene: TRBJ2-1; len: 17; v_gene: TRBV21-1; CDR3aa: CASSNRVLAGGPREQFF
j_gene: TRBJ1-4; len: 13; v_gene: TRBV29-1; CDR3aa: CSVVGPGGEKLFF
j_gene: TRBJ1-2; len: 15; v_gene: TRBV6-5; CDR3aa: CASSPDRGSSYGYTF
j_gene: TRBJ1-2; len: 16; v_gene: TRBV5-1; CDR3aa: CASSTGTGAANYGYTF
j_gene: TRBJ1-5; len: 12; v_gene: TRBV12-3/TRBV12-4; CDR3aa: CASARADQPQHF
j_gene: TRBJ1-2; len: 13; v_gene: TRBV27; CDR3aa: CASSPTGEYGYTF
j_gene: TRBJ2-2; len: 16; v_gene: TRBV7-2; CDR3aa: CASSPVGGSRTGELFF
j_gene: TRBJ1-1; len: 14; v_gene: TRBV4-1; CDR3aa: CASSQVTGGTEAFF
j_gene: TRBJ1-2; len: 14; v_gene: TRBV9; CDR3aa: CASSPSEQGMIYTF
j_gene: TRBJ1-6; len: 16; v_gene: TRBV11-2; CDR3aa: CASSFGWAGYNSPLHF
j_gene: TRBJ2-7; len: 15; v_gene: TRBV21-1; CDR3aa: CASSFRRDRAYEQYF
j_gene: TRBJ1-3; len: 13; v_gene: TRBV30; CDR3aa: CAWSVISGNTIYF
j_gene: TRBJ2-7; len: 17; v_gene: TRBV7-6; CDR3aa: CASSFGGRGGPSYEQYF
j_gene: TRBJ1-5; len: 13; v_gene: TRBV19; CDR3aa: CATSQEVRQPQHF
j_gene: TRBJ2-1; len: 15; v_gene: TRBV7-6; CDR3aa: CASSPSGDSYNEQFF
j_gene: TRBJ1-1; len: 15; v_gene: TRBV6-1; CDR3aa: CASSERGTQNTEAFF
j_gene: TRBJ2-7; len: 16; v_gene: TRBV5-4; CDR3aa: CASSPGTSNTNYEQYF
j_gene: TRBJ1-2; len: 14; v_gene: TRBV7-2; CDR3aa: CASSLQGGNYGYTF
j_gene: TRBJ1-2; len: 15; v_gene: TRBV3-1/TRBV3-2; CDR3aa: CASTLRGLDSGGYTF
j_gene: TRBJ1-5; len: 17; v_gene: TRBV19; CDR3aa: CASSVGGGPFSNQPQHF
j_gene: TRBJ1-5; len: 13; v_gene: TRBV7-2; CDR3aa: CASSIQGGQPQHF
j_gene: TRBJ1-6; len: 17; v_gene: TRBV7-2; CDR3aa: CASSAGPIIPYNSPLHF
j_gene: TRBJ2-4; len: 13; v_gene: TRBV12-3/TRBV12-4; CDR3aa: CASSLGTGNIQYF
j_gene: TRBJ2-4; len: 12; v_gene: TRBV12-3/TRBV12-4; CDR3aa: CATGTAKNIQYF
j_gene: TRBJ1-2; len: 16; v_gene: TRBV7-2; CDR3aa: CASSLSGGTGWNGYTF
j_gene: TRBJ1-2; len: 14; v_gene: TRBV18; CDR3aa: CASSPSRVNYGYTF
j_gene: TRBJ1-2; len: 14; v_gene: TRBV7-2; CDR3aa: CASSLRTESYGYTF
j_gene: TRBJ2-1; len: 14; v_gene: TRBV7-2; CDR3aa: CASSLELSYNEQFF
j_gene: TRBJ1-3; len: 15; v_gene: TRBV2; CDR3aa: CASSSGVSSGNTIYF
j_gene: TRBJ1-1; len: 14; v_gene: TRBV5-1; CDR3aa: CASSRGTGSTEAFF
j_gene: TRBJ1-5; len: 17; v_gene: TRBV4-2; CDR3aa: CASSQEGRGYSNQPQHF
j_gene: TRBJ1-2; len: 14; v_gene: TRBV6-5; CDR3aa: CASRGQGRNYGYTF
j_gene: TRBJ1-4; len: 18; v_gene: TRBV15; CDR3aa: CATSRSPGGVATNEKLFF